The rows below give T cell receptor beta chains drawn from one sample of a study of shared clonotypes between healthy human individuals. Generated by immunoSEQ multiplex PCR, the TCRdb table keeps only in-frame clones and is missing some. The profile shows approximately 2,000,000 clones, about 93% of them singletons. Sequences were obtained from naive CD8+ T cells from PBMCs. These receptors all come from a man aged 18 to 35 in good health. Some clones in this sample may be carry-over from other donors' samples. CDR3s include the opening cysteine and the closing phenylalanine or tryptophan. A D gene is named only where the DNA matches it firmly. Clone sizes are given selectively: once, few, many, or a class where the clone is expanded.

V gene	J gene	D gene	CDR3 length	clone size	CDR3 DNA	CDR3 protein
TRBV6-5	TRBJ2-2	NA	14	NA	TGTGCCAGCAGTTCCGCGACCTGGACCGGGGAGCTGTTTTTT	CASSSATWTGELFF
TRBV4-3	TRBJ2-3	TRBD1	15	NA	TGCGCCAGCAGCCAACAGGCCAGGGGGACAGATACGCAGTATTTT	CASSQQARGTDTQYF
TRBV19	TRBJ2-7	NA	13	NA	TGTGCCAGTAGTTTGACCCAGGGCTACGAGCAGTACTTC	CASSLTQGYEQYF
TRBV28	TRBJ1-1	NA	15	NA	TGTGCCAGCAGTTTAGTTCGGGGCATGAACACTGAAGCTTTCTTT	CASSLVRGMNTEAFF
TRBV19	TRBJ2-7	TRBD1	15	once	TGTGCCAGTAGTATTGTAGAGGGACAGCTTTACGAGCAGTACTTC	CASSIVEGQLYEQYF
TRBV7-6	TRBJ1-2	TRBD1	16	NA	TGTGCCAGCAGCTTCGGGACAGGGACCAGTAACTATGGCTACACCTTC	CASSFGTGTSNYGYTF
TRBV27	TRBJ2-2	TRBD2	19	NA	TGTGCCAGCAGTTTATGGAGGCTAGCGGGAGGCCACAAGACTGGGGAGCTGTTTTTT	CASSLWRLAGGHKTGELFF
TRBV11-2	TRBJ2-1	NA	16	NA	TGTGCCAGCAGCTCAGGCCTGGGGGCCGCCTACAATGAGCAGTTCTTC	CASSSGLGAAYNEQFF
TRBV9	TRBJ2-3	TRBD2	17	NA	TGTGCCAGCAGCAACCCCCGAGTAGCGGGAGACGCTGATACGCAGTATTTT	CASSNPRVAGDADTQYF
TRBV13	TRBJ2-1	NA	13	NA	TGTGCCAGCAGCGCCGGACGTTTCAATGAGCAGTTCTTC	CASSAGRFNEQFF
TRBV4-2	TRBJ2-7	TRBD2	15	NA	TGTGCCAGCAGCCAGAGGGTAGCGGGAGGGTACGAGCAGTACTTC	CASSQRVAGGYEQYF
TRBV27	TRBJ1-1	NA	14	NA	TGTGCCAGCAGTTTATTCGGGGTTAACACTGAAGCTTTCTTT	CASSLFGVNTEAFF
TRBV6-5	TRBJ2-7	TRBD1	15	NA	TGTGCCAGCAGACAACAGGGGGTGCCGATCTACGAGCAGTACTTC	CASRQQGVPIYEQYF
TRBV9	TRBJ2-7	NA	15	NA	TGTGCCAGCAGCCGGACAGAAATTAGCTCCTACGAGCAGTACTTC	CASSRTEISSYEQYF
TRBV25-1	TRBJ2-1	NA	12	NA	TGTGCCAGCAGCGACACTTTTAATGAGCAGTTCTTC	CASSDTFNEQFF
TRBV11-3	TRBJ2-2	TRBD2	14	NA	TGTGCCAGCAGCCCTCGGGAGGGGAACGGGGAGCTGTTTTTT	CASSPREGNGELFF
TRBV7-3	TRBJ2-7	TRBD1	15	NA	TGTGCCAGCTCTATCTCGGGGGACAGGGTCTACGAGCAGTACTTC	CASSISGDRVYEQYF
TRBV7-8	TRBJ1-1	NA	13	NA	TGTGCCAGCAGCTTGGCAGGGAACACTGAAGCTTTCTTT	CASSLAGNTEAFF
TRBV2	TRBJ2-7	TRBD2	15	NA	TGTGCCAGCAGTCTCAGACTAGCGGGGGGTTACGAGCAGTACTTC	CASSLRLAGGYEQYF
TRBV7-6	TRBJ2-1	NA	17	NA	TGTGCCAGCAGCTTAGCGCTCCCAGAAAGCTCCTACAATGAGCAGTTCTTC	CASSLALPESSYNEQFF
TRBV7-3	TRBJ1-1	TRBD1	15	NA	TGTGCCAGCAGCCATTGGACAGGGAGGGGGACTGAAGCTTTCTTT	CASSHWTGRGTEAFF
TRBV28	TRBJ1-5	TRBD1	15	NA	TGTGCCAGCAGTTTAGTCAGGGGGAGCAATCAGCCCCAGCATTTT	CASSLVRGSNQPQHF
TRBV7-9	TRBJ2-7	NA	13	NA	TGTGCCAGCAGCTTAGCAGGGGGTTACGAGCAGTACTTC	CASSLAGGYEQYF
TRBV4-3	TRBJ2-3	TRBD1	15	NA	TGCGCCAGCAGCCGATTGACAGGGTTTGGAGATACGCAGTATTTT	CASSRLTGFGDTQYF
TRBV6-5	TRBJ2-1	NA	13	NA	TGTGCCAGCAGTGCCCCTGAGGGGGGTGAGCAGTTCTTC	CASSAPEGGEQFF
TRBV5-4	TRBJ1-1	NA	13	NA	TGTGCCACCCCGGGAAGTTCGGGCACTGAAGCTTTCTTT	CATPGSSGTEAFF